This paragraph reports one T cell receptor beta chain. These data belong to a study of blood T cell repertoires in COVID-19. At the level of the study: In each case, the material was cDNA or gDNA derived from T cells, B-cell-depleted T cells, or PBMCs.

Germline CDR1 SGHRS, CDR2 YFSETQ. The CDR3 spans 14 residues. V was shortened by 0 bases and J by 5 bases, with 12 bases between the two germline ends. Profiling relied on immunoSEQ multiplex PCR, and the TCRdb table lists in-frame clones only, not all of them. The sample carries some 200,000 clones, 85% to 90% recorded once. The material sequenced was peripheral blood. This chain joins TRBV5-1 and TRBJ2-7; weak D call: TRBD1 (6 bases). The TCR comes from an elderly man with acute or convalescent COVID-19. CDR3: CASSLAPGVHEQYF. Written as DNA, the CDR3 is TGCGCCAGCAGCTTGGCCCCAGGGGTCCACGAGCAGTACTTC.